The 17 T cell receptor beta chains below come from one sample, sequenced in a study of T cells after yellow fever vaccination. MiXCR, applied by TCRdb to the 5' RACE reads, yields one record per CDR3 protein. This table has 310,000 or so distinct CDR3 sequences, approximately 3.8% appearing once. The sequencing used PBMCs, collected on the day of the yellow fever booster vaccination. The receptors stem from a man between 18 and 35 years old who received the YFV17D yellow fever vaccine.

This clonotype was counted ten times or more. The rearrangement uses TRBV6-6 and TRBJ2-4, with D tentatively TRBD1 or TRBD2 (5 bases each). Germline loops: CDR1 MNHNY, CDR2 SVGAGI (reference sequence). The CDR3 has 17 residues. V shed 4 bases and J shed 6 bases, with 22 bases lying between them. For the CDR3, the DNA is TGTGCCAGCAGTTCCCACCCGGGGCCGGCCACCGGAAACATTCAGTACTTC. It encodes CASSSHPGPATGNIQYF.

This clonotype was seen only a few times. This rearrangement joins TRBV5-1 to TRBJ2-7; TRBD2 matches 7 bases. CDR1 and CDR2 (germline): SGHRS, YFSETQ. The CDR3 extends over 15 amino acids. The J segment lost 3 bases and the V segment lost 0 bases, leaving 6 bases of the junction unmatched. DNA of the CDR3: TGCGCCAGCAGCTTGGTGCTAGCGGACGGCTACGAGCAGTACTTC. This gives the protein CASSLVLADGYEQYF.

This clonotype was counted ten times or more. The chain recombines TRBV11-2 with TRBJ2-7; D might be TRBD1 or TRBD2, each matching 5 bases. The CDR3 has 14 residues. Trimming took off 5 bases at V and 2 bases at J, with 13 bases between the two ends. The germline V gene has CDR1 SGHAT and CDR2 FQNNGV. The CDR3 region has the DNA TGTGCCAGCAGCCCACCGGGACGGCCCTACGAGCAGTACTTC. Translating it yields CASSPPGRPYEQYF. The full variable domain, with the rest looked up from reference TRBV11-2 and TRBJ2-7, is EAGVAQSPRYKIIEKRQSVAFWCNPISGHATLYWYQQILGQGPKLLIQFQNNGVVDDSQLPKDRFSAERLKGVDSTLKIQPAKLEDSAVYLCASSPPGRPYEQYFGPGTRLTVT.

There are many counts of this clonotype. The V and J genes are TRBV7-8 and TRBJ2-5; D is unresolved. This CDR3 is 16 amino acids long. Per germline, CDR1 SGHVS and CDR2 FQNEAQ. The germline V and J ends were trimmed by 2 bases and 0 bases, with 13 bases remaining between them. As DNA, the CDR3 is TGTGCCAGCAGCTTATTCGCCAGCTTACACCAAGAGACCCAGTACTTC. Its translation: CASSLFASLHQETQYF.

There are many counts of this clonotype. V and J are TRBV7-9 and TRBJ2-1; weak D call: TRBD1 (5 bases). Germline CDR1 and CDR2: SEHNR and FQNEAQ (reference sequence). V was cut by 8 bases and J by 7 bases, with 18 bases left in between. The CDR3 spans 14 residues. The CDR3 nucleotides are TGTGCCAGCGGAAAGGTGGAAGGGGCGAATGAGCAGTTCTTC. This encodes CASGKVEGANEQFF. Combining the CDR3 with reference TRBV7-9 and TRBJ2-1 gives the whole variable domain DTGVSQNPRHKITKRGQNVTFRCDPISEHNRLYWYRQTLGQGPEFLTYFQNEAQLEKSRLLSDRFSAERPKGSFSTLEIQRTEQGDSAMYLCASGKVEGANEQFFGPGTRLTVL.

The gene calls are TRBV7-9 and TRBJ1-1; D uncertain. The V gene's germline CDR1 is SEHNR and CDR2 FQNEAQ (reference sequence). The V end lost 0 bases, the J end lost 4 bases, and 9 bases lay between the germline ends. The CDR3 runs to 14 residues. Here the CDR3 DNA reads TGTGCCAGCAGCTTAGCGCTAGGGTCCACTGAAGCTTTCTTT. This translates into CASSLALGSTEAFF.

This clonotype has a handful of counts. The chain has TRBV4-3 and TRBJ2-3; D not resolved. The length of the CDR3 is 15 residues. Germline V gives CDR1 LGHNA, CDR2 YSLEER. The V and J ends lost 2 bases and 0 bases respectively, with 9 bases between them. CDR3 sequence reads: CASSQRASSTDTQYF. The CDR3 DNA sequence: TGCGCCAGCAGCCAAAGAGCCTCTAGCACAGATACGCAGTATTTT.

This clonotype was found many times. V is TRBV29-1 and J is TRBJ2-2; 9 bases are shared with TRBD1. The germline gives CDR1 SQVTM, CDR2 ANQGSEA. V lost 6 bases to trimming and J lost 5 bases; unmatched junction nucleotides: 10. This CDR3 comprises 15 residues. Written as DNA, the CDR3 is TGCAGCGTACAGGGGGCGCCCCGAAGTACCGGGGAGCTGTTTTTT. Protein sequence: CSVQGAPRSTGELFF.

This clonotype was counted at least ten times. This chain links TRBV18 with TRBJ2-5; tentative D call: TRBD1 (5 bases). Trimming removed 3 bases from V and 4 bases from J, with 15 bases in between. Germline V gene sequence: CDR1 KGHSH, CDR2 LQKENI. This CDR3 region has 15 residues. Written as DNA, the CDR3 is TGTGCCAGCTCACCCCCTGGGATAAGGGGAGAGACCCAGTACTTC. Protein product: CASSPPGIRGETQYF.

The chain joins TRBV4-1 to TRBJ1-2, with no clear D. The CDR3 is made up of 12 amino acids. Germline V gives CDR1 MGHRA, CDR2 YSYEKL. With 3 bases removed from V and 4 bases from J, the gap between germline ends came to 6 bases. CDR3 sequence (DNA): TGCGCCAGCAGCCAGGCCAGCTATGGCTACACCTTC. This translates into CASSQASYGYTF.

In its sample, this clonotype was seen many times. This sequence joins TRBV29-1 and TRBJ2-5, with a weak D call TRBD1 (6 bases). Trimming pared 4 bases from V and 4 bases from J, leaving 22 bases between. The CDR3 contains 16 residues. The germline V gene has CDR1 SQVTM and CDR2 ANQGSEA. The CDR3 sequence: CSVARGGSGARETQYF. The CDR3 region has the DNA TGCAGCGTTGCGCGTGGGGGCTCGGGTGCTAGAGAGACCCAGTACTTC.

This clonotype was recorded many times. The rearrangement links TRBV7-3 to TRBJ1-1; 12 positions match TRBD1. Germline loops: CDR1 SGHTA, CDR2 FQGTGA. V shed 4 bases, J shed 5 bases, and the junction held 8 bases outside the gene matches. The CDR3 totals 16 residues. The CDR3, as DNA: TGTGCCAGCAGCTCCGGGACAGGGGGCGGGAGTACTGAAGCTTTCTTT. Its translation is CASSSGTGGGSTEAFF.

V usage is TRBV7-9 and J usage is TRBJ2-6; possibly TRBD1 for D (5 bases). The CDR3 runs to 15 residues. Trimming left V 1 base short and J 4 bases short, with 8 bases between. Germline V gene sequence: CDR1 SEHNR, CDR2 FQNEAQ (reference sequence). CDR3 bases: TGTGCCAGCAGCTTAGTTCAGGGAGGGGCCAACGTCCTGACTTTC. It specifies CASSLVQGGANVLTF.

In its sample, this clonotype was seen many times. The gene calls are TRBV12-3 or TRBV12-4 and TRBJ1-5; D is unresolved. This CDR3 is 16 amino acids long. V gave up 1 base and J gave up 1 base, with 11 bases separating them. CDR3 nucleotide sequence: TGTGCCAGCAGTTTAGGCGGCGTCCGGAGCAATCAGCCCCAGCATTTT. Translating it yields CASSLGGVRSNQPQHF.

The rearrangement links TRBV7-2 to TRBJ2-3, with D maybe TRBD2 (6 bases). Trimming removed 5 bases at V and 10 bases at J, with 28 bases between. The CDR3 runs 17 residues. CDR1 SGHTA and CDR2 FQGNSA come from the germline V gene. CDR3 residues: CASSPAAGPAKIVSQYF. The CDR3 DNA is TGTGCCAGCAGCCCCGCTGCGGGACCCGCCAAAATTGTTTCGCAGTATTTT.

This clonotype was detected only a few times. The chain employs TRBV30 and TRBJ1-5; D unclear. This CDR3 contains 15 residues. CDR1 and CDR2 from the germline V gene are GTSNPN and SVGIG (reference sequence). Trimming cost V 3 bases and J 2 bases, with 14 bases left between them. CDR3 nucleotides: TGTGCCTGGAGCGAGGGTACCAGTGGCAATCAGCCCCAGCATTTT. Its protein product is CAWSEGTSGNQPQHF.

The chain links TRBV5-6 to TRBJ2-7, with 9 nucleotides matching TRBD1. The CDR3 runs 15 residues. The V gene's germline CDR1 is SGHDT and CDR2 YYEEEE. With 2 bases clipped from V and 0 bases from J, the junction kept 3 bases outside the gene matches. The CDR3: CASSFRQGVSYEQYV. In DNA, the CDR3 is TGTGCCAGCAGCTTTCGACAGGGGGTCTCCTACGAGCAGTACGTC.